The T cell receptor beta chain under discussion was sequenced for a study of monozygotic twins with inflammatory bowel disease (dated by TCRdb to the late 2010s). About the investigation overall: In total, roughly 30 monozygotic twin pairs made up the full study: 19 Danish pairs, all IBD-discordant, plus nine German pairs, of which four were IBD-concordant and five were IBD-discordant. Disease-associated traits were sought mainly through comparisons between IBD patients and their genetically identical healthy co-twins within discordant pairs. Each individual had, on average, about 151 000 unique TCRalpha sequences and 181 000 unique TCRbeta sequences available for analysis. What the work shows at the level of the full study, not this receptor alone: Background noise and inter-individual variability may have been introduced into the repertoires by the differing immunosuppressive treatments among patients. Measured by the inverse Simpson index, TCRbeta repertoire diversity was lower in IBD patients than in their healthy co-twins. Concordant and discordant twins showed no difference in repertoire similarity, possibly because of limited statistical power. The analysis was unable to tell apart different T cell subtypes. No single strong signal or clonotype linked to IBD turned up in the results, so the idea that one exists was not supported. Fewer clonotypes were shared with other individuals by IBD patients than by healthy twins, most markedly in patients showing signs of disease activity.

The CDR3 has 15 amino acids, counting the end cysteine and phenylalanine. DNA was not recorded. CDR1 and CDR2, per the germline V gene, are MNHNS and SASEGT. From each donor, a roughly 2.4 ml peripheral blood sample was collected into PAXgene tubes and kept at -80 degrees C. Without T cell sorting, total RNA was isolated from whole blood using the PAXgene blood miRNA kit on an automated QIAcube. Peripheral blood from monozygotic twin pairs, either concordant or discordant for inflammatory bowel disease, underwent deep TCRalpha and TCRbeta repertoire profiling that used unique molecular barcoding. Smoking habits were recorded for all twin pairs, and individuals were classified as current, former or never smokers. Remarks on this clonotype: No antigen is known for it.

Libraries were made using 5' RACE. Preparation of each TCR library used around 3.5 ug of total RNA. For each sample, cDNA synthesis was carried out in eight separate reactions using SMARTScribe reverse transcriptase. During cDNA synthesis, unique molecular identifiers containing a 6-nucleotide sample barcode were introduced by template switching. TCRalpha and TCRbeta cDNA was amplified by two nested PCRs of 16 and 9 cycles, with bead purification after each PCR. Before amplification, the cDNA was treated with uracil DNA-glycosylase and purified using the QIAquick PCR purification kit. In the second PCR, Illumina TruSeq-compatible adapters and sample-specific barcodes were added. Library quality and concentration were assessed using TapeStation and Qubit, and approximately 5 ng of each library was pooled. Sequencing of pooled libraries was carried out on an Illumina HiSeq2500 single-index Rapid Run using 2 x 100 bp reads and custom sequencing primers. The authors' analysis ran thus. UMI-based consensus assembly with MiGEC version 1.2.6 was used to correct PCR and sequencing errors. MiXCR version 2.1.1 was used for V(D)J alignment, clonotype assembly and CDR3 extraction. To normalise gene usage, clonotype sharing and MAIT/NKT TCR abundance, the analysis used the top 1000, 10 000 and 20 000 clonotypes per sample. After downsampling to 27 000 UMIs, diversity was calculated as the inverse Simpson index using the vegan R package. Paired Mann-Whitney U tests were applied to discordant twin pairs, and Benjamini-Hochberg correction was used for multiple testing. TCRdb reprocessed the sequencing reads and holds a single record per CDR3 protein sequence, with no DNA. Here the V and J calls rest on TCRdb's processing, not on the authors' analysis. The table for this sample records tens of thousands of distinct CDR3 sequences. The top ten hold 5% to 6% of the sample.

The sequence links TRBV6-1 to TRBJ2-2; the TRBD2 assignment by TCRdb is unverifiable without DNA. Sequencing was performed on blood. The sequence was collected from a human donor with ulcerative colitis or Crohn's disease, or a healthy co-twin of an affected twin (not recorded which). Here the CDR3 is given as CASRKASGSTGELFF.